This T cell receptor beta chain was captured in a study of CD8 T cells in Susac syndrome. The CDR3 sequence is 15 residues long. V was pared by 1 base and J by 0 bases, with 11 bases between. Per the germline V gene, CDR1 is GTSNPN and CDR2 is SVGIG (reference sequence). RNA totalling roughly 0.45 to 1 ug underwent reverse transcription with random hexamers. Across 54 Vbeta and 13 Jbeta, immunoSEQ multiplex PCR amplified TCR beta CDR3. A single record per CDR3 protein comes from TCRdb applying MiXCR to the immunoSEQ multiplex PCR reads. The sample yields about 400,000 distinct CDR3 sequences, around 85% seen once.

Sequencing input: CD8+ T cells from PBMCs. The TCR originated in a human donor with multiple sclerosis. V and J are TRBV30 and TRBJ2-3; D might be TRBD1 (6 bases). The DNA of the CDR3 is TGTGCCTGGAGTGCCGGGACACTAAGCACAGATACGCAGTATTTT. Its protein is CAWSAGTLSTDTQYF.